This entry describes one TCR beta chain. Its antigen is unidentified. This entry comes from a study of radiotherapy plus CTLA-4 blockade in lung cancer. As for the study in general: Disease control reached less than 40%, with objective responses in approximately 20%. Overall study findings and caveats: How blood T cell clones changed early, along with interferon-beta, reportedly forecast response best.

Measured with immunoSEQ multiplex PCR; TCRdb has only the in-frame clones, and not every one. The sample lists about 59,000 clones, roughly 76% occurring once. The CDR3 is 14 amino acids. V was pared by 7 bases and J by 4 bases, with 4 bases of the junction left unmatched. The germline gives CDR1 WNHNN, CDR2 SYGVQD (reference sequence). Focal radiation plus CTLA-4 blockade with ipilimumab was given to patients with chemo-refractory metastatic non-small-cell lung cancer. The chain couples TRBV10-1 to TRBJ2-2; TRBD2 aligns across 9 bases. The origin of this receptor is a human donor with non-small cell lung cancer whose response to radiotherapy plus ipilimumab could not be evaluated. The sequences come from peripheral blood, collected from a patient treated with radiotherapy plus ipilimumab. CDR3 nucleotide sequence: TGCGCCAGCAAGGCGGGAGGGAGCACCGGGGAGCTGTTTTTT. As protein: CASKAGGSTGELFF.